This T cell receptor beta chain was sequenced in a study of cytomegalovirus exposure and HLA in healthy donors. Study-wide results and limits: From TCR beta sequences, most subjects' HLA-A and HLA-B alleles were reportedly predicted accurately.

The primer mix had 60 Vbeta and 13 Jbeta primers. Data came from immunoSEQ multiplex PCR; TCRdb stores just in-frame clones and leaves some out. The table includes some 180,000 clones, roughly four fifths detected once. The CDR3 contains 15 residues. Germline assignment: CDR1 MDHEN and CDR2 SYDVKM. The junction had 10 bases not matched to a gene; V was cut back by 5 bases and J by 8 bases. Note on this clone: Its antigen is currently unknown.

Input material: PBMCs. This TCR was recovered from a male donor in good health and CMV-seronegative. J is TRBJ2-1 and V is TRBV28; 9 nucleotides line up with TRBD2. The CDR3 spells CASSAAGTSTHEQFF. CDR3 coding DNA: TGTGCCAGCAGTGCCGCCGGGACTAGCACCCATGAGCAGTTCTTC.